Listed below are T cell receptor beta chains from one sample, sequenced in a study of naive and memory T cell subsets. Each CDR3 protein is one row after TCRdb ran MiXCR on the UMI-ligation and nested PCR reads. There are around 40,000 distinct CDR3 sequences in the sample; roughly 14% occur only once, and roughly a fifth lies in the top ten. Source material: effector memory CD4+ T cells from blood. Receptor source: a human donor in good health. CDR3s include the opening cysteine and the closing phenylalanine or tryptophan. Each record gives: V gene, clone size, J gene, CDR3 protein. Clone size is not always given. Where it is, it says once, few, many or a class for expanded clones.

TRBV20-1	-	TRBJ1-5	CSATSGAGQPQHF
TRBV20-1	many	TRBJ2-7	CSASSGHSYEQYF
TRBV7-9	many	TRBJ1-1	CASSLGWHTASLNTEAFF
TRBV11-2	-	TRBJ2-1	CASKRGEGLNEQFF
TRBV7-9	-	TRBJ2-5	CASRPGLSETQYF
TRBV20-1	many	TRBJ2-1	CSAVAGGGSNEQFF
TRBV2	-	TRBJ2-7	CASRGREYEQYF
TRBV4-3	few	TRBJ2-2	CASSQERGTGELFF
TRBV20-1	many	TRBJ2-3	CSATGLAGQLTDTQYF
TRBV5-1	-	TRBJ2-3	CASSLSPGQPGDTQYF
TRBV6-2/TRBV6-3	few	TRBJ2-1	CASSPLEYNEQFF
TRBV28	-	TRBJ1-3	CASRGGGDHSSGNTIYF
TRBV7-2	many	TRBJ2-3	CASGSTDTQYF
TRBV7-2	medium-sized	TRBJ1-1	CASSLQLTLAFF
TRBV11-3	-	TRBJ2-1	CASSIQGGEQFF
TRBV9	many	TRBJ2-1	CASSEGLQVTNEQFF
TRBV2	many	TRBJ2-7	CASRGTSGNYEQYF
TRBV4-2	few	TRBJ1-2	CASSQERVEGAYGYTF
TRBV5-5	-	TRBJ1-5	CASSRQPRDNQPQHF
TRBV28	few	TRBJ2-7	CASSFDLSGQGNYEQYF
TRBV7-9	-	TRBJ1-2	CASNNRGHGYTF
TRBV20-1	many	TRBJ1-5	CSARDDAMNQPQHF
TRBV9	many	TRBJ2-1	CASSILAGLYNEQFF
TRBV20-1	-	TRBJ2-3	CSGRAGGTDTQYF
TRBV5-4	few	TRBJ2-1	CASSLQSGRARNEQFF
TRBV4-2	many	TRBJ2-1	CASSQGRDSLNNEQFF